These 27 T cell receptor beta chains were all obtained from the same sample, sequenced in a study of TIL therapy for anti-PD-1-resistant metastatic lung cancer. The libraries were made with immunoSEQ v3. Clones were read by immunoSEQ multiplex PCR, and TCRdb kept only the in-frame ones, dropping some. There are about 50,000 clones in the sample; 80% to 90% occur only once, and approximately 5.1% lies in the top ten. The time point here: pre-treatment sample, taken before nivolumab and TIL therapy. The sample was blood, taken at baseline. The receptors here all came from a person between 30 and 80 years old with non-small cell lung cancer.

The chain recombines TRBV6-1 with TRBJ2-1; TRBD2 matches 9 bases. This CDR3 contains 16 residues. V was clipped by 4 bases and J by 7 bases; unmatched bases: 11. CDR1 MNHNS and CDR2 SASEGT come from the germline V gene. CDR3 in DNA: TGTGCCAGCAGTGGGGGAGGGACTAGCTGGGGGAATGAGCAGTTCTTC. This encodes CASSGGGTSWGNEQFF.

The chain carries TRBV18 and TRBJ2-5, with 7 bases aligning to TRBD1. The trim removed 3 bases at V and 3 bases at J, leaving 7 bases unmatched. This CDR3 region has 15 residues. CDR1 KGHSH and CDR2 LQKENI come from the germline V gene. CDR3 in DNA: TGTGCCAGCTCACCGTCTTGGGACAGCAAAGAGACCCAGTACTTC. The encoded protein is CASSPSWDSKETQYF. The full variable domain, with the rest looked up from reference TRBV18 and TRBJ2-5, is NAGVMQNPRHLVRRRGQEARLRCSPMKGHSHVYWYRQLPEEGLKFMVYLQKENIIDESGMPKERFSAEFPKEGPSILRIQQVVRGDSAAYFCASSPSWDSKETQYFGPGTRLLVL.

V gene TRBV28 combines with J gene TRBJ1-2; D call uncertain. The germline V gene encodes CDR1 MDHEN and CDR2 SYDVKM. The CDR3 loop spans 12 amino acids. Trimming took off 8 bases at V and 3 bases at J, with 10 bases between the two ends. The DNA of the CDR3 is TGTGCCAGCTCCGACACCTACTATGGCTACACCTTC. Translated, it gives CASSDTYYGYTF.

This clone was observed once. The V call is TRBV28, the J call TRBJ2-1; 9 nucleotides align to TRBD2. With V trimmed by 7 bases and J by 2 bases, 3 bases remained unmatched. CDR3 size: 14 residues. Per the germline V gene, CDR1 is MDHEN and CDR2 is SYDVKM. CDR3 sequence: CASIAGVPYNEQFF. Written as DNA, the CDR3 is TGTGCCAGCATAGCGGGAGTTCCCTACAATGAGCAGTTCTTC.

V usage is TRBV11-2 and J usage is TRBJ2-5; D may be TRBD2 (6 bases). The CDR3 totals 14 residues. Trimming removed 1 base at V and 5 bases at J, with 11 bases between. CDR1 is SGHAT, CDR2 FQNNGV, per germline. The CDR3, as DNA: TGTGCCAGCAGCTTAGGGAGGGCGGGGGAGACCCAGTACTTC. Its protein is CASSLGRAGETQYF.

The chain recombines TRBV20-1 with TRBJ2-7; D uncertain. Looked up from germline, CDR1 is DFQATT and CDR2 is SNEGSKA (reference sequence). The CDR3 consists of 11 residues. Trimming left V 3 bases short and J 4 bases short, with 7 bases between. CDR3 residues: CSASIEYEQYF. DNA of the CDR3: TGCAGTGCTAGTATTGAGTACGAGCAGTACTTC.

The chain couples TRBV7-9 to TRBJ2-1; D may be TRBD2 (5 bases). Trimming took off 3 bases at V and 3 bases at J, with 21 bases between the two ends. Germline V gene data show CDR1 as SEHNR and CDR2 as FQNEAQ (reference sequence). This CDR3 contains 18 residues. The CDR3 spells CASSFWRLRNPGYNEQFF. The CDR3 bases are TGTGCCAGCAGCTTCTGGAGGTTACGCAATCCGGGCTACAATGAGCAGTTCTTC.

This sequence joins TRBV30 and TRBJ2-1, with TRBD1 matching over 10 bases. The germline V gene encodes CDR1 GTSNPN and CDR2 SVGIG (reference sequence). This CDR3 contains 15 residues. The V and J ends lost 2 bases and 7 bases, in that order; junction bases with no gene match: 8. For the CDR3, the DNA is TGTGCCTGGAGTCCCGGGACAGGGGTTTTAAATGAGCAGTTCTTC. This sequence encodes CAWSPGTGVLNEQFF.

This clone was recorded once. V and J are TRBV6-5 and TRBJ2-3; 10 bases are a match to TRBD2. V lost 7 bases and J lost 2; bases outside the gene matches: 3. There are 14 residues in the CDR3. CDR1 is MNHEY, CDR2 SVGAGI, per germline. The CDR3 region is CASKGTSDTDTQYF. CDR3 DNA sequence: TGTGCCAGCAAGGGGACTAGCGACACAGATACGCAGTATTTT.

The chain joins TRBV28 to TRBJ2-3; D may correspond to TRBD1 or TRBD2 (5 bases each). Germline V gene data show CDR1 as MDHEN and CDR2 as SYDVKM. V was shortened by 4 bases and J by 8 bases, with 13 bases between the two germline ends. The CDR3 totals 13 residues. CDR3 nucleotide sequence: TGTGCCAGCAGTTCATCTCAGAGGGGTACGCAGTATTTT. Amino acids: CASSSSQRGTQYF.

The CDR3 spells CASSTSGKGRADTQYF. In DNA form, the CDR3 reads TGTGCCAGCAGCACTAGCGGGAAAGGGAGGGCAGATACGCAGTATTTT. This chain links TRBV7-2 with TRBJ2-3; 10 nucleotides line up with TRBD2. With V trimmed by 5 bases and J by 4 bases, 9 bases remained unmatched. CDR3 size: 16 residues. Germline V gene lookup returns CDR1 SGHTA and CDR2 FQGNSA.

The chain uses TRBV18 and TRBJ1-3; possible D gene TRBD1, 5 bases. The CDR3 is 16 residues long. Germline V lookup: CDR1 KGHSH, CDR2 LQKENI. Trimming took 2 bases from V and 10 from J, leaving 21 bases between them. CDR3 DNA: TGTGCCAGCTCACCAGTCCTGGGCAGCGTGGAGGGGACCATATATTTT. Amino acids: CASSPVLGSVEGTIYF.

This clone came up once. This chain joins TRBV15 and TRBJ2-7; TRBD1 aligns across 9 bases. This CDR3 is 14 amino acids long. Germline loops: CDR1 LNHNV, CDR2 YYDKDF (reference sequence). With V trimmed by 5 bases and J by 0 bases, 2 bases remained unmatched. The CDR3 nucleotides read TGTGCCACCAGCTCGGACAGGGGCTCCTACGAGCAGTACTTC. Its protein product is CATSSDRGSYEQYF.

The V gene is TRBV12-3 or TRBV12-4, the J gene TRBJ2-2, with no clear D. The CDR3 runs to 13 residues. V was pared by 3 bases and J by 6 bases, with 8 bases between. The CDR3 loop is CASSLGKPGELFF. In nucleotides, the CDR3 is TGTGCCAGCAGTTTGGGGAAACCCGGGGAGCTGTTTTTT.

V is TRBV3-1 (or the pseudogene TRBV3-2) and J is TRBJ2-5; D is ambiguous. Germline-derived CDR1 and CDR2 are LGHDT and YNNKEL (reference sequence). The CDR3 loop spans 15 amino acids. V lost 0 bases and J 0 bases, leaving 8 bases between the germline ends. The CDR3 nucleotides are TGTGCCAGCAGCCAAGAGGTGGGGAACCAAGAGACCCAGTACTTC. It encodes CASSQEVGNQETQYF.

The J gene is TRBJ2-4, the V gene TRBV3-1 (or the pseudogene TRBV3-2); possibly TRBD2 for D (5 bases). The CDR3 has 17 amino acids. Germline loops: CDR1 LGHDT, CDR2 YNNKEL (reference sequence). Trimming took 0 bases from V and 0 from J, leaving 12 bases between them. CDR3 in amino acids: CASSQEFLAKAKNIQYF. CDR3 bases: TGTGCCAGCAGCCAAGAATTCCTAGCTAAAGCCAAAAACATTCAGTACTTC.

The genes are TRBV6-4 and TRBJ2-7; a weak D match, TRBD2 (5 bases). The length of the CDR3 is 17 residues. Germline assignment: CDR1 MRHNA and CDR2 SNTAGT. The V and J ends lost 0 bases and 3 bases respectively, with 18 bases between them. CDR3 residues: CASSDSKVTGMDYEQYF. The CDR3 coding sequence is TGTGCCAGCAGTGACTCGAAAGTAACGGGGATGGACTACGAGCAGTACTTC.

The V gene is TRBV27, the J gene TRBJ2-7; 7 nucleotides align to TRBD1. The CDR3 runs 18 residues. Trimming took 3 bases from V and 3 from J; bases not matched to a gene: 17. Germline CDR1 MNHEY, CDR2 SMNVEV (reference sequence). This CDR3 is CASSFRRTRDRLNYEQYF. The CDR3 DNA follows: TGTGCCAGCAGTTTTCGACGTACAAGGGACAGACTTAACTACGAGCAGTACTTC.

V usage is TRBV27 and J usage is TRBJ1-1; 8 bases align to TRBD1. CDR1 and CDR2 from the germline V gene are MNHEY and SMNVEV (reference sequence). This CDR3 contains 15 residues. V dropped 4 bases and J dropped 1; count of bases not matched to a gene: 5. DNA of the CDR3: TGTGCCAGCAGTTATGGACAGGGTGGGAACACTGAAGCTTTCTTT. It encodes CASSYGQGGNTEAFF.

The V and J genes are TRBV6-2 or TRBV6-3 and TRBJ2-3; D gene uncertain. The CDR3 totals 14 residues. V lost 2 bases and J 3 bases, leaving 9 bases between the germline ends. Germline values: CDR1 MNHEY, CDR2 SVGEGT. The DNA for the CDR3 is TGTGCCAGCAGTTACGGGAAGGAAACAGATACGCAGTATTTT. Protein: CASSYGKETDTQYF.

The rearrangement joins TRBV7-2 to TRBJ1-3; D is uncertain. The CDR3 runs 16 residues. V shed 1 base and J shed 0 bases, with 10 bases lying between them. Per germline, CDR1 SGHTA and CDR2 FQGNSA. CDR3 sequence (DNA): TGTGCCAGCAGCTTAGAAGCGACAATCTCTGGAAACACCATATATTTT. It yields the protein CASSLEATISGNTIYF.

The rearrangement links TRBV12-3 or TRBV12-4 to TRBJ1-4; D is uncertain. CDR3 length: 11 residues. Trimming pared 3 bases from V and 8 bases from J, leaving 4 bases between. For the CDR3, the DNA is TGTGCCAGCAGTTTGGGAGAAAAACTGTTTTTT. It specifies CASSLGEKLFF.

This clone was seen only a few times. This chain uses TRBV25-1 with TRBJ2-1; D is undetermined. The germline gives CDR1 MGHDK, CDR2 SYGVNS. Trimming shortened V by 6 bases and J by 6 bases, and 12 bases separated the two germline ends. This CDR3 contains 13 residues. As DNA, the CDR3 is TGTGCCAGCAGCCCCCGCGTTGTCAATGAGCAGTTCTTC. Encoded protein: CASSPRVVNEQFF.

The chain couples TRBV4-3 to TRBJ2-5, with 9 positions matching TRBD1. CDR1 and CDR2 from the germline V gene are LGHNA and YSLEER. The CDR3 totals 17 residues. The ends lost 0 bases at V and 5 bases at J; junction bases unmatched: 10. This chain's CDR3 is CASSQDAGTGNGETQYF. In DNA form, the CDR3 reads TGCGCCAGCAGCCAAGATGCGGGGACAGGGAACGGGGAGACCCAGTACTTC.

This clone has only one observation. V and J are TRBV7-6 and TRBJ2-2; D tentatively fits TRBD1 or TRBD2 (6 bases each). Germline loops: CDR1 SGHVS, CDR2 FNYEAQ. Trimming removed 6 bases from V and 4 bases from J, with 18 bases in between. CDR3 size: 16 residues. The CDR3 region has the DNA TGTGCCAGCAGTCTTAGAACGGGGGCTACCACCGGGGAGCTGTTTTTT. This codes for CASSLRTGATTGELFF.

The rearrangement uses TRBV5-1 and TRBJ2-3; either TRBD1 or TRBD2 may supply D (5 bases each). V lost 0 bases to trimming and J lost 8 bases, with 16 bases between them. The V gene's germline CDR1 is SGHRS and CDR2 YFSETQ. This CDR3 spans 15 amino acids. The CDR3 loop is CASSLAGTTSGTQYF. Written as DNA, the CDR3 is TGCGCCAGCAGCTTGGCCGGGACCACCAGCGGTACGCAGTATTTT.

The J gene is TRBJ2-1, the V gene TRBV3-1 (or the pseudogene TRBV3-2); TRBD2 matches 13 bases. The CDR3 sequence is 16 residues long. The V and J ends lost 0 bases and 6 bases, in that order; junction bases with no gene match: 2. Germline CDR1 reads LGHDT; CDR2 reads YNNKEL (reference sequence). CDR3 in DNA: TGTGCCAGCAGCCAAGAGGGACTAGCGGGGAGCAATGAGCAGTTCTTC. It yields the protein CASSQEGLAGSNEQFF.